What follows describes a single T cell receptor (beta chain). Antigen unknown. These data are taken from a study of cytomegalovirus exposure and HLA in healthy donors. Whole-study results and caveats: A prior analysis recorded that most TCR beta V segments were productive about 87% or about 30% of the time.

The study ran its PCR with 60 Vbeta and 13 Jbeta primers. Profiled with immunoSEQ multiplex PCR; TCRdb holds only in-frame clones, not every one. The sample has roughly 120,000 clones; 75% to 85% are singletons. The CDR3 totals 15 residues. Per germline, CDR1 MNHEY and CDR2 SMNVEV (reference sequence). The V and J ends lost 6 bases and 5 bases respectively, with 19 bases between them. This sequence originates from a man aged 35 to 55 in good health and CMV-seronegative. The sequenced material came from PBMCs. The gene calls are TRBV27 and TRBJ1-1, with D perhaps matching TRBD1 (5 bases). The DNA of the CDR3 is TGTGCCAGCAGCCTCTATGGGGGGGTCGGAACTGAAGCTTTCTTT. Translated, it gives CASSLYGGVGTEAFF.